This T cell receptor beta chain was sequenced in a study of blood T cell repertoires in COVID-19 (dated by TCRdb to 2018 to 2020). Background for the entire study: Collaborator samples came from the United States, Italy and Spain and covered acute and convalescent phases of COVID-19. The prospective study material was composed of cDNA or gDNA derived from T cells, B-cell-depleted T cells, or PBMCs. A freely available public database, intended as a resource for researchers studying the immune response to SARS-CoV-2, is where the repertoires were released. Where available, HLA class I and class II types were obtained from metadata supplied by the sample provider rather than from assay-based typing. The dataset comprised deeply sampled blood TCRbeta repertoires from subjects exposed to, actively infected with, or recovered from COVID-19. Samples came from the ongoing ImmuneRACE study (first 160 participants) plus 1,254 subjects from 6 global collaborators. The sample metadata nearly always contained a de-identified subject ID, COVID-19 status, age in years and sex. Overall study outcomes, separate from this receptor: The quantity of clinical and demographic metadata differed by source and by participant and was supplied without curation.

Whole blood was collected in K2EDTA tubes by collaborating institutions according to the institutions' own protocols. Collaborator samples were shipped for TCRbeta analysis as frozen whole blood, isolated PBMCs, or DNA extracted from either sample type. Regarding this clone: Its antigen specificity is not known. No base quality values were provided; no much bigger clone lies one nucleotide off.

TCRbeta CDR3 regions were amplified from genomic DNA by means of the immunoSEQ Assay, a bias-controlled multiplex PCR. Concerning the study's data processing: Within the assay, amplification of reference gene primers was used to estimate how many nucleated cells each sample contained. Sequence reads were collapsed and filtered to measure the absolute abundance of every unique TCRbeta CDR3 rearrangement. For each sample, productive Simpson clonality was calculated as the square root of Simpson's diversity index over productive rearrangements. The immuneACCESS repertoire file appears here via TCRdb, limited to in-frame rearrangements. These files lack a portion of the clones; in checked studies, under half of the deficit traces to unresolved V genes, and the cause of the others is not known. That table is the source of V, J and clone size, and D and trimming were worked out from the DNA. The table for this sample lists around 150,000 clones; 60% to 80% of them were counted only once. The ten largest clones take up around 2.8% of the sample.

Material: peripheral blood. The origin of this receptor is a man in his 70s with acute or convalescent COVID-19.

The CDR3 reads CASSQNQGIGEQYF. The DNA sequence follows: TGTGCCAGCAGCCAAAATCAGGGAATTGGCGAGCAGTACTTC. The sequence is built from TRBV3-1 (or the pseudogene TRBV3-2) and TRBJ2-7; TRBD1 could be the D gene, as 5 bases match. CDR3 length: 14 amino acids, cysteine to phenylalanine. Left in the record is the CDR3 DNA by itself, 42 bases read in frame from the first base. The germline V gene (reference sequence) supplies CDR1 LGHDT and CDR2 YNNKEL. V is clipped by 2 bases and J by 6 bases, and the sequence between their germline boundaries is 14 bases long.